The clone carrying this T cell receptor beta chain occurred once. Germline V gives CDR1 GTSNPN, CDR2 SVGIG (reference sequence). CDR3 length: 13 amino acids. Deletions cut 2 bases from V and 9 bases from J, with 14 bases between. The data are from a study of T cell responses to AZD1222 COVID-19 vaccine. Profiled with immunoSEQ multiplex PCR; TCRdb holds only in-frame clones, not every one. In the table there are fewer than 200,000 clones, 80% to 90% of which are singletons. The material was peripheral blood, obtained on day 0 of AZD1222 vaccination. The chain recombines TRBV30 with TRBJ1-3, with a weak D call TRBD1 (5 bases). This sequence was found in an adult in good health. The CDR3 DNA sequence: TGTGCCTGGAGTTCCCTCGCAGGGTTCACCATATATTTT. It encodes CAWSSLAGFTIYF.